This TCR beta chain was sequenced during a study of cytomegalovirus exposure and HLA in healthy donors. About the research overall: The approximately 120 validation repertoires, a later analysis reported, used the same platform as the roughly 710 first-cohort repertoires.

Study conclusions and caveats: The tendency of first-cohort TCR clusters to co-occur in the 120 or so validation repertoires was the finding of a later analysis. TCR sequences were mostly rare, though some public TCRs occurred in many donors. Overall, approximately 180 TCR beta chains were annotated as cytomegalovirus-associated.

Remarks on this clone: The antigen is undetermined.

V gave up 6 bases and J gave up 4 bases; unmatched junction bases: 5. CDR3 size: 14 residues. From germline, CDR1 is MDHEN and CDR2 SYDVKM. Clones were sequenced by immunoSEQ multiplex PCR, and TCRdb holds only the in-frame ones, with some missing. The table records under 200,000 clones, around 90% of them present only once. The clonotype was recovered from a woman under 30 in good health and CMV-seropositive. The material sequenced was PBMCs. The chain links TRBV28 to TRBJ1-4, with 7 bases aligning to TRBD1. The CDR3 region has the DNA TGTGCCAGCAGACTTACAGGGGTTAATGAAAAACTGTTTTTT. Protein product: CASRLTGVNEKLFF.